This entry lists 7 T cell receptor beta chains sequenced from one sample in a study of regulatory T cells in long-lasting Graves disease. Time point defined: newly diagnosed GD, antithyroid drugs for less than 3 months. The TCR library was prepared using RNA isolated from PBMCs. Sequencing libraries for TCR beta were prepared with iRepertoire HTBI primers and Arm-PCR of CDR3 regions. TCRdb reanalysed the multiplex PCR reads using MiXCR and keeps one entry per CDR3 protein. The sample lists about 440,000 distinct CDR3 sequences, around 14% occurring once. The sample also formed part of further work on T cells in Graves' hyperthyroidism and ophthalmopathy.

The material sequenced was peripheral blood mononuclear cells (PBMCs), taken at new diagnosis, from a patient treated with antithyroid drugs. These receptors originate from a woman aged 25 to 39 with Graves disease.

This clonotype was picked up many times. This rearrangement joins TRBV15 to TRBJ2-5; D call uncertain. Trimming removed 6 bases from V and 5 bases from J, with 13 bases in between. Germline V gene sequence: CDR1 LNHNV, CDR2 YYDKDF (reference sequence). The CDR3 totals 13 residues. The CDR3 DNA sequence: TGTGCCACCAGGGCACCCCCGTGGGAGACCCAGTACTTC. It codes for CATRAPPWETQYF.

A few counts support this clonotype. CDR3 nucleotides: TGTGCCACCAGCAGAGATGAGGGGGGGCCCTATGGCTACACCTTC. Its protein product is CATSRDEGGPYGYTF. J is TRBJ1-2 and V is TRBV15; tentative D call: TRBD1 (6 bases). CDR1 is LNHNV, CDR2 YYDKDF, per germline (reference sequence). The CDR3 consists of 15 residues. The V and J ends lost 0 bases and 4 bases respectively, with 12 bases between them.

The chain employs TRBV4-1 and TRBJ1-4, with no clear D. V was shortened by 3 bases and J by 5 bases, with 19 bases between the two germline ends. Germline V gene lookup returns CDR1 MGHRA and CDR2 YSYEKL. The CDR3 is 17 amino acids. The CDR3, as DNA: TGCGCCAGCAGCCAGTATCGGGCCCAGCCCCGAAATGAAAAACTGTTTTTT. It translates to CASSQYRAQPRNEKLFF.

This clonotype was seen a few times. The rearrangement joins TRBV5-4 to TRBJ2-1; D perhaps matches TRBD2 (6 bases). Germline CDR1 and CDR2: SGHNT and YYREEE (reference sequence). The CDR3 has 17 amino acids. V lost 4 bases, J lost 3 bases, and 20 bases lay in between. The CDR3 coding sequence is TGTGCCAGCAGCATAGTCAAGCGGGCTGAATTCTACAATGAGCAGTTCTTC. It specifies CASSIVKRAEFYNEQFF.

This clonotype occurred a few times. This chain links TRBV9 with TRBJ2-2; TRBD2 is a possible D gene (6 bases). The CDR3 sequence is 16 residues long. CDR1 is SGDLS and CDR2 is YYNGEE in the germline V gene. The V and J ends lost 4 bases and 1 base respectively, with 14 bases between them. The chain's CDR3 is CASSLGTLRNTGELFF. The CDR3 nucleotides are TGTGCCAGCAGCCTTGGGACTCTACGGAACACCGGGGAGCTGTTTTTT.

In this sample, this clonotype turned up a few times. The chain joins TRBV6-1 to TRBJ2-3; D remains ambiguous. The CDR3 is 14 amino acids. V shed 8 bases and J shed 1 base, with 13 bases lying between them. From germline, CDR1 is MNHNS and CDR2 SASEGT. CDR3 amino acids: CASASWPGTDTQYF. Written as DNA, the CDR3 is TGTGCCAGCGCCTCTTGGCCAGGCACAGATACGCAGTATTTT.

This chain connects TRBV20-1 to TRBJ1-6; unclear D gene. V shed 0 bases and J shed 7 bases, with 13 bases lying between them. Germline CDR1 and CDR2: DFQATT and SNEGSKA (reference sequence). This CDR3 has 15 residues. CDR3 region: CSARDWKGLNSPLHF. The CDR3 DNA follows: TGCAGTGCTAGAGATTGGAAAGGGTTGAATTCACCCCTCCACTTT.